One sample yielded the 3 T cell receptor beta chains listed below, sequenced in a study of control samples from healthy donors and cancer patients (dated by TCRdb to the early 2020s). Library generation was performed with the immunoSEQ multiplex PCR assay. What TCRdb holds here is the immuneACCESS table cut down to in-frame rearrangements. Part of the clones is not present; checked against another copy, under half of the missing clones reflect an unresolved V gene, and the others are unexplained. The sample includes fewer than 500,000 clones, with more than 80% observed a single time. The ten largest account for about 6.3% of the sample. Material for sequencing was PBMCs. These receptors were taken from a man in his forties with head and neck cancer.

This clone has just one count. For the CDR3, the DNA is TGTGCCAGCAGCCCCGCCGGGACGAACAAAGAGACCCAGTACTTC. Its translation is CASSPAGTNKETQYF. The chain employs TRBV9 and TRBJ2-5; D is perhaps TRBD1 or TRBD2 (5 bases each). CDR1 and CDR2 from the germline V gene are SGDLS and YYNGEE. The CDR3 has 15 residues. V was clipped by 4 bases and J by 3 bases, with 16 bases between them.

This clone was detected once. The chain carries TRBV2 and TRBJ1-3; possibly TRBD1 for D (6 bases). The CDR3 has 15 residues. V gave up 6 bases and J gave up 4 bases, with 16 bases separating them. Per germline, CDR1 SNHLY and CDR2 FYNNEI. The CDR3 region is CASRRTTGFGNTIYF. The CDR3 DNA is TGTGCCAGCAGACGGACGACAGGATTCGGAAACACCATATATTTT.

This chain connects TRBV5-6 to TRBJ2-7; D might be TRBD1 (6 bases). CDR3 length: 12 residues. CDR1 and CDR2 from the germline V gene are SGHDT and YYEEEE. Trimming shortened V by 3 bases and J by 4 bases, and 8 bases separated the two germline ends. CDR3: CASSSQGYEQYF. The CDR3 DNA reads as TGTGCCAGCAGCTCACAGGGTTACGAGCAGTACTTC.